This T cell receptor (beta chain) originates from a study of shared clonotypes between healthy human individuals. General study points: Incomplete sequencing of sorted subsets was indicated by rarefaction despite large depth. Naive subsets, compared against memory subsets, generally had larger estimated richness values. Naive CD4 clonotypes were shared across several donors at 5% to 6%.

CDR1 is SGHAT and CDR2 is FQNNGV in the germline V gene. The CDR3 runs 13 residues. V trimming: 6 bases; J trimming: 14 bases; junction bases outside the gene matches: 13. For this clone: Its antigen remains unidentified.

Libraries were prepared by immunoSEQ multiplex PCR; TCRdb keeps only in-frame clonotypes and omits some of them. The table lists about 1.1 million clones, 77% of them singletons. The sample comprised memory CD4+ T cells from PBMCs. The subset denotes: CD45RA-negative fraction. The genes are TRBV11-2 and TRBJ2-3; 8 positions agree with TRBD1. This clonotype was obtained from a man between 18 and 35 years old in good health. Some clones in this sample may be carry-over from other donors' samples. CDR3 in DNA: TGTGCCAGCAGAACGAACCGGGACAGGTCTCGGTATTTT. As protein: CASRTNRDRSRYF.